These 19 T cell receptor beta chains came from one sample sequenced in a study of blood T cells in healthy people across ages. PCR was performed a second time for roughly 7 to 12 cycles using a sample-barcoded 5' primer and a J-beta primer mix. TCRdb called the 5' RACE reads again in MiXCR, with one record for every CDR3 protein. Here the sample spans hundreds of thousands of distinct CDR3 sequences, around 28% being singletons. The sequenced sample consisted of blood. The receptors come from a woman older than 75 in good health.

Remarks on this clonotype: A much larger clone lies a single base off, so this may be a read error. The chain couples TRBV29-1 to TRBJ2-6; D not certain. This CDR3 contains 13 residues. The germline CDR1 and CDR2 sequences are SQVTM and ANQGSEA. The CDR3 bases are TGCGGCGTCGCGGCAGATGGGGCCAACGTCCTGACTTTC. It codes for CGVAADGANVLTF.

The V gene is TRBV6-2 or TRBV6-3, the J gene TRBJ2-3, with 8 bases lining up with TRBD2. The germline V gene has CDR1 MNHEY and CDR2 SVGEGT. J gave up 5 bases and V 1 base, and 14 bases lay outside the gene matches. CDR3 length equals 18 residues. This CDR3 reads CASSYLTGRGAGRDTQYF. CDR3 coding DNA: TGTGCCAGCAGTTACTTAACCGGGCGGGGGGCCGGTAGAGATACGCAGTATTTT.

The V call is TRBV2, the J call TRBJ1-2; TRBD1 might be the D (6 bases). This CDR3 is 16 amino acids long. Germline CDR1 SNHLY, CDR2 FYNNEI. V was trimmed by 8 bases and J by 6 bases, leaving 25 bases between them. CDR3 sequence reads: CASANPSGGWKDGYTF. The CDR3 bases are TGTGCCAGCGCCAACCCCTCGGGGGGCTGGAAGGATGGCTACACCTTC. Full variable domain (remainder filled in from reference TRBV2 and TRBJ1-2): EPEVTQTPSHQVTQMGQEVILRCVPISNHLYFYWYRQILGQKVEFLVSFYNNEISEKSEIFDDQFSVERPDGSNFTLKIRSTKLEDSAMYFCASANPSGGWKDGYTFGSGTRLTVV.

This clonotype turned up a few times. The chain employs TRBV2 and TRBJ2-1, with 10 positions matching TRBD2. Germline CDR1 reads SNHLY; CDR2 reads FYNNEI. This CDR3 spans 15 amino acids. Germline trimming cut 6 bases from V and 8 bases from J; bases unmatched to any gene: 10. The CDR3 sequence is CASSPAGGLTYEQFF. The CDR3 nucleotides read TGTGCCAGCAGCCCAGCGGGGGGGCTAACATATGAGCAGTTCTTC.

Notes on this clonotype: Just one base apart from a much larger clone, this may be a read error. V usage is TRBV20-1 and J usage is TRBJ2-7; a weak D match, TRBD1 (6 bases). The CDR3 loop spans 13 amino acids. V was shortened by 6 bases and J by 2 bases, with 14 bases between the two germline ends. Germline CDR1 and CDR2: DFQATT and SNEGSKA (reference sequence). In nucleotides, the CDR3 is TGCAGTGCCCCGCGGCAGGGGACCTACGAGCAGTACTTC. It translates to CSAPRQGTYEQYF.

This clonotype was observed a few times. J is TRBJ1-5 and V is TRBV5-1, with D perhaps TRBD1 (6 bases). Germline V gene data show CDR1 as SGHRS and CDR2 as YFSETQ. V was pared by 4 bases and J by 2 bases, with 10 bases between. The CDR3 covers 14 residues. CDR3 sequence (DNA): TGCGCCAGCAGCCGCAGGGGAGGCAATCAGCCCCAGCATTTT. Translation gives CASSRRGGNQPQHF.

Comments on this clonotype: A much larger clone is a single base away; this may be a read error. The chain combines TRBV7-2 with TRBJ2-1; 10 bases map to TRBD2. Germline-derived CDR1 and CDR2 are SGHTA and FQGNSA. There are 14 residues in the CDR3. The CDR3 sequence: CASNLQRGGNEQFF. CDR3 coding DNA: TGTGCCAGCAACTTACAGCGGGGGGGCAATGAGCAGTTCTTC.

A remark on this clonotype: Just one base apart from a much larger clone, this may be a read error. This chain links TRBV6-5 with TRBJ2-4; weak D call: TRBD2 (5 bases). The CDR3 has 15 amino acids. Germline V gene data show CDR1 as MNHEY and CDR2 as SVGAGI. The ends were cut back, 5 bases at V and 7 bases at J, with 18 bases in the middle. The CDR3 sequence: CASSPDGVGYNIQYF. CDR3 DNA sequence: TGTGCCAGCAGTCCGGACGGGGTGGGCTATAACATTCAGTACTTC.

This clonotype was found many times. The genes are TRBV3-1 and TRBJ2-1, with 8 bases fitting TRBD1. Germline CDR1 and CDR2: LGHDT and YNNKEL (reference sequence). CDR3 length: 17 residues. V lost 1 base, J lost 0 bases, and 5 bases stayed unmatched. The CDR3: CASSQATTGGSYNEQFF. The DNA for the CDR3 is TGTGCCAGCAGCCAAGCTACTACAGGGGGCTCCTACAATGAGCAGTTCTTC.

The DNA of the CDR3 is TGTGCCAGCGGAGACCCATCGAACACTGAAGCTTTCTTT. Encoded protein: CASGDPSNTEAFF. This chain links TRBV6-2 or TRBV6-3 with TRBJ1-1; D is undetermined. CDR3 length: 13 amino acids. From germline, CDR1 is MNHEY and CDR2 SVGEGT. V lost 8 bases, J lost 1 base, and 11 bases lay in between.

The sample holds a few counts of this clonotype. The gene calls are TRBV6-1 and TRBJ2-3, with D possibly being TRBD1 or TRBD2 (6 bases each). Germline-derived CDR1 and CDR2 are MNHNS and SASEGT. The length of the CDR3 is 14 residues. V was trimmed by 3 bases and J by 5 bases, leaving 12 bases between them. The CDR3 protein is CASSDGGWGDTQYF. As DNA, the CDR3 is TGTGCCAGCAGTGACGGGGGCTGGGGAGATACGCAGTATTTT.

The V call is TRBV7-2, the J call TRBJ1-4; no definite D call. This CDR3 region has 14 residues. The V gene lost 5 bases and the J gene lost 5 bases, with 12 bases spanning the gap. From germline, CDR1 is SGHTA and CDR2 FQGNSA. The CDR3 loop is CASSQARENEKLFF. The DNA for the CDR3 is TGTGCCAGCAGCCAGGCGAGGGAAAATGAAAAACTGTTTTTT.

A single count supports this clonotype. The V gene is TRBV6-5, the J gene TRBJ1-2; the match to TRBD1 covers 8 bases. The CDR3 covers 13 residues. V dropped 9 bases and J dropped 4; count of bases not matched to a gene: 7. Germline CDR1 reads MNHEY; CDR2 reads SVGAGI. Here the CDR3 reads CASHRGTSYGYTF. Written as DNA, the CDR3 is TGTGCCAGTCACAGGGGGACTAGCTATGGCTACACCTTC.

This clonotype was counted a few times. This sequence may be a read error, since a much larger clone differs from it by one base. This chain uses TRBV28 with TRBJ2-1, with 8 bases that match TRBD2. Matching the DNA end better, TRBJ2-7 makes the J call doubtful. Germline values: CDR1 MDHEN, CDR2 SYDVKM. CDR3 length: 15 residues. In nucleotides, the CDR3 is TGTGCCAGCAGACCGCTTAGCGGGGCCTACAATGAGCAGTACTTC. It codes for CASRPLSGAYNEQYF.

This clonotype was seen at least ten times. The J gene is TRBJ2-7, the V gene TRBV10-3; D is unresolved. This CDR3 is 12 amino acids long. Germline V CDR1 and CDR2: ENHRY, SYGVKD. The V end lost 2 bases, the J end lost 4 bases, and 6 bases lay between the germline ends. This CDR3 reads CAISEQKYEQYF. CDR3 nucleotide sequence: TGTGCCATCAGTGAGCAAAAGTACGAGCAGTACTTC.

The chain is built from TRBV7-9 and TRBJ2-7; 12 nucleotides match TRBD1. Trimming cost V 5 bases and J 7 bases; bases outside gene matches: 9. The CDR3 is 15 amino acids. Germline loops: CDR1 SEHNR, CDR2 FQNEAQ (reference sequence). For the CDR3, the DNA is TGTGCCAGCAGCCGTGGGACAGGGGGCTCCAATGAGCAGTACTTC. It specifies CASSRGTGGSNEQYF.

About this clonotype itself: This could be a read error, since a much larger clone is one nucleotide away. The gene calls are TRBV7-9 and TRBJ2-7; perhaps TRBD2 as D (6 bases). The CDR3 runs 13 residues. Germline loops: CDR1 SEHNR, CDR2 FQNEAQ (reference sequence). CDR3: CSSSDFREYEQYF. The CDR3, as DNA: TGTTCCAGCAGCGATTTCCGGGAGTACGAGCAGTACTTC. Combining the CDR3 with reference TRBV7-9 and TRBJ2-7 gives the whole variable domain DTGVSQNPRHKITKRGQNVTFRCDPISEHNRLYWYRQTLGQGPEFLTYFQNEAQLEKSRLLSDRFSAERPKGSFSTLEIQRTEQGDSAMYLCSSSDFREYEQYFGPGTRLTVT.

Many counts were recorded for this clonotype. The chain uses TRBV24-1 and TRBJ1-4; 7 nucleotides align to TRBD1. With 4 bases clipped from V and 6 bases from J, the junction kept 4 bases outside the gene matches. This CDR3 has 14 residues. Germline V lookup: CDR1 KGHDR, CDR2 SFDVKD. CDR3 coding DNA: TGTGCCACCAGTGACTCCGGGACAGATGAAAAACTGTTTTTT. It is translated as CATSDSGTDEKLFF.

This clonotype was detected only once. J is TRBJ1-3 and V is TRBV7-9; D is uncertain. Trimming shortened V by 4 bases and J by 4 bases, and 2 bases separated the two germline ends. Germline lookup yields CDR1 SEHNR and CDR2 FQNEAQ (reference sequence). The CDR3 length is 11 residues. CDR3 coding DNA: TGTGCCAGCAGCTGGGGAAACACCATATATTTT. This sequence encodes CASSWGNTIYF.